The rows below give T cell receptor beta chains drawn from one sample of a study of cytomegalovirus exposure and HLA in healthy donors. Profiling relied on immunoSEQ multiplex PCR, and the TCRdb table lists in-frame clones only, not all of them. Of about 340,000 clones listed, 86% are singletons. Sequenced: PBMCs. Receptors were obtained from a woman between 18 and 30 years old in good health and CMV-seronegative. CDR3s include the opening cysteine and the closing phenylalanine or tryptophan. Each record gives: clone size, D gene, J gene, V gene, CDR3 protein, CDR3 DNA. The D gene is left open where the match is weak. Clone size appears in some rows only: once, few, many, or a class for an expanded clone.

once | TRBD2 | TRBJ2-7 | TRBV5-6 | CASSFGTSREQYF | TGTGCCAGCAGCTTCGGGACTAGTCGCGAGCAGTACTTC
NA | TRBD2 | TRBJ2-1 | TRBV10-3 | CAISEGVFSGSGHEQFF | TGTGCCATCAGTGAGGGGGTATTTAGCGGGAGTGGCCATGAGCAGTTCTTC
once | TRBD2 | TRBJ2-2 | TRBV4-1 | CASSLSVASGRLGAGELFF | TGCGCCAGCAGCCTCTCGGTGGCCAGCGGGAGGCTCGGAGCCGGGGAGCTGTTTTTT
NA | TRBD1 | TRBJ1-2 | TRBV18 | CASSPQGAGYGYTF | TGTGCCAGCTCACCACAGGGGGCTGGCTATGGCTACACCTTC
NA | TRBD1 | TRBJ2-7 | TRBV6-5 | CASSYRPGQANYEQYF | TGTGCCAGCAGTTACCGGCCGGGACAGGCTAACTACGAGCAGTACTTC
NA | NA | TRBJ2-3 | TRBV7-2 | CASSFRGGVADTQYF | TGTGCCAGCAGCTTTAGAGGGGGGGTCGCAGATACGCAGTATTTT
NA | NA | TRBJ1-2 | TRBV9 | CASSVDGLARDYGYTF | TGTGCCAGCAGCGTAGATGGATTAGCCCGGGACTATGGCTACACCTTC
NA | TRBD1 | TRBJ2-7 | TRBV19 | CASSALDRAYEQYF | TGTGCCAGTAGTGCCTTGGACAGGGCCTACGAGCAGTACTTC
NA | NA | TRBJ1-2 | TRBV7-2 | CASSLAAFSGYTF | TGTGCCAGCAGCTTAGCGGCATTCTCCGGCTACACCTTC
NA | TRBD2 | TRBJ2-1 | TRBV5-6 | CASSPAGGLYNEQFF | TGTGCCAGCAGCCCAGCGGGAGGACTTTACAATGAGCAGTTCTTC
NA | TRBD1 | TRBJ2-2 | TRBV19 | CASRDRGLAAGELFF | TGTGCCAGCCGGGACAGGGGCCTGGCCGCCGGGGAGCTGTTTTTT
NA | NA | TRBJ2-3 | TRBV19 | CASSQISTQYF | TGTGCCAGTAGTCAAATTTCTACGCAGTATTTT
NA | NA | TRBJ2-7 | TRBV1 | CTSSPGLSYEQYF | TGCACCAGCAGCCCTGGACTGAGCTACGAGCAGTACTTC
NA | NA | TRBJ1-2 | TRBV28 | CASRPGGEYGYTF | TGTGCCAGCAGGCCCGGGGGGGAGTATGGCTACACCTTC
few | TRBD1 | TRBJ2-1 | TRBV19 | CASSIASPGTGGYNEQFF | TGTGCCAGTAGTATAGCCTCCCCCGGGACAGGGGGCTACAATGAGCAGTTCTTC
NA | NA | TRBJ1-1 | TRBV28 | CASSLPEGLNTEAFF | TGTGCCAGCAGTTTACCGGAGGGATTGAACACTGAAGCTTTCTTT
NA | NA | TRBJ1-2 | TRBV29-1 | CSVYSRDTQGGYTF | TGCAGCGTTTACTCAAGGGACACCCAGGGGGGCTACACCTTC
NA | TRBD2 | TRBJ2-7 | TRBV13 | CASSLGLAGPYEQYF | TGTGCCAGCAGCTTAGGGCTAGCGGGCCCCTACGAGCAGTACTTC
few | TRBD1 | TRBJ1-2 | TRBV7-2 | CASSDRTGAIEGYTF | TGTGCCAGCAGCGATCGGACAGGGGCAATAGAGGGCTACACCTTC
once | TRBD1 | TRBJ1-1 | TRBV5-6 | CASSILGQGASTEAFF | TGTGCCAGCAGCATCTTGGGACAGGGGGCGAGCACTGAAGCTTTCTTT
NA | TRBD2 | TRBJ2-7 | TRBV19 | CASSTSGRAGGYEQYF | TGTGCCAGTAGTACTAGCGGGAGGGCCGGGGGTTACGAGCAGTACTTC
NA | TRBD1 | TRBJ2-2 | TRBV2 | CASSSGTGGEGELFF | TGTGCCAGCAGTTCCGGGACAGGGGGCGAAGGGGAGCTGTTTTTT